These T cell receptor beta chains were read from a single sample in a study of blood T cell repertoires in COVID-19. Sequencing used immunoSEQ multiplex PCR; TCRdb keeps in-frame clones, though not all of them. The sample has 350,000 to 400,000 clones, around 91% seen once. The source material was peripheral blood. These receptors were obtained from a man between 18 and 35 years old with active or convalescent COVID-19. Both conserved end residues are part of each CDR3.

v_gene: TRBV7-8; j_gene: TRBJ1-4; CDR3aa: CASSVYRGDEKLFF
v_gene: TRBV5-1; j_gene: TRBJ2-1; CDR3aa: CASSIRQASSYNEQFF
v_gene: TRBV27; j_gene: TRBJ1-6; CDR3aa: CASSLINRGGNSPLHF
v_gene: TRBV19; j_gene: TRBJ2-5; CDR3aa: CASSPGLAGMMGETQYF
v_gene: TRBV6-4; j_gene: TRBJ2-4; CDR3aa: CASSDGGGGKNIQYF
v_gene: TRBV25-1; j_gene: TRBJ2-5; CDR3aa: CASSGHRGAYQETQYF
v_gene: TRBV6-6; j_gene: TRBJ1-2; CDR3aa: CASSTTGAGYTF
v_gene: TRBV2; j_gene: TRBJ1-5; CDR3aa: CATRGQGSQPQHF
v_gene: TRBV7-9; j_gene: TRBJ2-7; CDR3aa: CASSFGTGAHEQYF
v_gene: TRBV19; j_gene: TRBJ2-3; CDR3aa: CASSMGPDTQYF
v_gene: TRBV7-9; j_gene: TRBJ2-2; CDR3aa: CASRADRAVGELFF
v_gene: TRBV19; j_gene: TRBJ2-3; CDR3aa: CASSDVGGADTQYF
v_gene: TRBV2; j_gene: TRBJ1-1; CDR3aa: CASRQDRGRATEAFF
v_gene: TRBV18; j_gene: TRBJ2-7; CDR3aa: CASSPRTGGGYEQYF
v_gene: TRBV4-3; j_gene: TRBJ2-1; CDR3aa: CASSQATKNPLAGGSNEQFF
v_gene: TRBV30; j_gene: TRBJ2-7; CDR3aa: CAWSIGTIDEQYF
v_gene: TRBV7-6; j_gene: TRBJ2-3; CDR3aa: CASSSSVASGDSDTQYF
v_gene: TRBV19; j_gene: TRBJ2-1; CDR3aa: CASIAYNEQFF
v_gene: TRBV3-1/TRBV3-2; j_gene: TRBJ2-7; CDR3aa: CASSQAHTGALLYEQYF
v_gene: TRBV5-5; j_gene: TRBJ1-2; CDR3aa: CASSLSRGDYGYTF
v_gene: TRBV9; j_gene: TRBJ2-7; CDR3aa: CASSVLGTPHHEQYF
v_gene: TRBV9; j_gene: TRBJ2-1; CDR3aa: CASSVEVILSSYNEQFF
v_gene: TRBV19; j_gene: TRBJ2-1; CDR3aa: CASSFRQGAATSSHNEQFF
v_gene: TRBV7-2; j_gene: TRBJ1-3; CDR3aa: CASSSDRGSGNTIYF
v_gene: TRBV20-1; j_gene: TRBJ1-2; CDR3aa: CSARAGYGYTF
v_gene: TRBV7-8; j_gene: TRBJ1-5; CDR3aa: CASSLRDRSNQPQHF
v_gene: TRBV14; j_gene: TRBJ2-7; CDR3aa: CASSHLAGEQYF
v_gene: TRBV28; j_gene: TRBJ2-5; CDR3aa: CASSLSGAWETQYF
v_gene: TRBV29-1; j_gene: TRBJ1-5; CDR3aa: CSVGQGWDQPQHF
v_gene: TRBV11-1; j_gene: TRBJ2-5; CDR3aa: CASSPQGVGVETQYF
v_gene: TRBV4-3; j_gene: TRBJ1-1; CDR3aa: CASSQESAAGEAFF
v_gene: TRBV5-6; j_gene: TRBJ1-1; CDR3aa: CASSLFVRTEAFF
v_gene: TRBV13; j_gene: TRBJ1-1; CDR3aa: CASTSEGPLNTEAFF
v_gene: TRBV5-1; j_gene: TRBJ1-1; CDR3aa: CASSTRTLDIGTEAFF
v_gene: TRBV11-2; j_gene: TRBJ2-1; CDR3aa: CASNHRLANEQFF
v_gene: TRBV7-6; j_gene: TRBJ2-7; CDR3aa: CASSSQGRLYEQYF
v_gene: TRBV6-1; j_gene: TRBJ1-2; CDR3aa: CASSDIYGYTF
v_gene: TRBV6-2/TRBV6-3; j_gene: TRBJ2-5; CDR3aa: CASSYTSGGRETQYF
v_gene: TRBV24-1; j_gene: TRBJ2-1; CDR3aa: CATSDPGTSGGNEQFF
v_gene: TRBV27; j_gene: TRBJ1-6; CDR3aa: CASSGLGQGNSPLHF
v_gene: TRBV7-9; j_gene: TRBJ1-1; CDR3aa: CASSSTPQNRGGTEAFF
v_gene: TRBV4-1; j_gene: TRBJ1-5; CDR3aa: CASSQEYRENQPQHF
v_gene: TRBV18; j_gene: TRBJ1-1; CDR3aa: CASTGTGPIGTEAFF
v_gene: TRBV7-9; j_gene: TRBJ2-3; CDR3aa: CASRPIAGGFTDTQYF
v_gene: TRBV7-6; j_gene: TRBJ2-1; CDR3aa: CASSSRGGRNEQFF
v_gene: TRBV28; j_gene: TRBJ2-2; CDR3aa: CASSHNGRGGELFF
v_gene: TRBV6-2/TRBV6-3; j_gene: TRBJ2-3; CDR3aa: CASSFSSPDTQYF
v_gene: TRBV19; j_gene: TRBJ2-6; CDR3aa: CASSKLGYTAGANVLTF
v_gene: TRBV5-4; j_gene: TRBJ1-3; CDR3aa: CASSLDSRTSGNTIYF
v_gene: TRBV30; j_gene: TRBJ2-1; CDR3aa: CAGSPEGEQFF
v_gene: TRBV5-1; j_gene: TRBJ2-3; CDR3aa: CASSFHGQGTDTQYF